The 18 T cell receptor beta chains reported below all come from one sample, sequenced in a study of human T cells and chemical hapten exposure. TCRdb reanalysed the RACE reads using MiXCR and keeps one entry per CDR3 protein. Here the sample spans roughly 60,000 distinct CDR3 sequences, around 7% being singletons. Described time point: pre-sensitization, week 0. Treatment denoted: therapeutic diphenylcyclopropenone sensitization with weekly scalp DPC. Material: whole blood, obtained in connection with sensitization to the hapten diphenylcyclopropenone (DPC). These receptors came from a woman in her twenties or thirties with alopecia areata. Some clones in this sample may be carry-over from other donors' samples.

The rearrangement joins TRBV19 to TRBJ2-3; D ambiguous. The CDR3 spans 13 residues. Germline V gives CDR1 LNHDA, CDR2 SQIVND (reference sequence). Trimming removed 6 bases at V and 2 bases at J, with 9 bases between. The CDR3 DNA sequence: TGTGCCAGTAGCCACGAAATCACAGATACGCAGTATTTT. Its translation is CASSHEITDTQYF.

Ten or more counts support this clonotype. The chain links TRBV24-1 to TRBJ2-1; no definite D call. Germline-derived CDR1 and CDR2 are KGHDR and SFDVKD. The CDR3 has 13 amino acids. Trimming removed 3 bases at V and 10 bases at J, with 12 bases between. CDR3 region: CATSDPPWGEQFF. The DNA for the CDR3 is TGTGCCACCAGTGATCCCCCGTGGGGAGAGCAGTTCTTC.

There are many counts of this clonotype. The J gene is TRBJ2-3, the V gene TRBV14; D gene uncertain. Per germline, CDR1 SGHDN and CDR2 FVKESK. Deletions cut 3 bases from V and 2 bases from J, with 9 bases between. This CDR3 has 14 amino acids. The CDR3 DNA reads as TGTGCCAGCAGCCAGGGATCCTACACAGATACGCAGTATTTT. The encoded protein is CASSQGSYTDTQYF.

This clonotype was seen only a few times. V and J are TRBV25-1 and TRBJ1-1, with a weak D call TRBD1 (5 bases). The CDR3 is 14 amino acids. V was pared by 3 bases and J by 3 bases, with 11 bases between. Germline V gene sequence: CDR1 MGHDK, CDR2 SYGVNS. The CDR3 DNA reads TGTGCCAGCAGTGATAGGGGTGTGGACACTGAAGCTTTCTTT. Translation: CASSDRGVDTEAFF. Drawing the rest from reference TRBV25-1 and TRBJ1-1, the complete variable domain is EADIYQTPRYLVIGTGKKITLECSQTMGHDKMYWYQQDPGMELHLIHYSYGVNSTEKGDLSSESTVSRIRTEHFPLTLESARPSHTSQYLCASSDRGVDTEAFFGQGTRLTVV.

A word on this clonotype: The junction differs from germline at one of its ends, possibly a read error. This rearrangement joins TRBV12-3 or TRBV12-4 to TRBJ2-2; no clear D. The CDR3 runs to 12 residues. Written as DNA, the CDR3 is TGTACCAGCAGTTGGGACACCGGGGAGCTGTTTTTT. Its translation is CTSSWDTGELFF.

Ten or more counts support this clonotype. The chain joins TRBV20-1 to TRBJ2-6; perhaps TRBD1 as D (5 bases). Germline CDR1 DFQATT, CDR2 SNEGSKA (reference sequence). Trimming shortened V by 0 bases and J by 0 bases, and 12 bases separated the two germline ends. CDR3 size: 17 residues. CDR3 bases: TGCAGTGCTAGAGATCGGAACAGGATCTCTGGGGCCAACGTCCTGACTTTC. Translation gives CSARDRNRISGANVLTF.

Ten or more counts support this clonotype. V gene TRBV20-1 combines with J gene TRBJ2-7; TRBD1 matches at 10 bases. V shed 0 bases, J shed 1 base, and the junction held 12 bases outside the gene matches. Germline loops: CDR1 DFQATT, CDR2 SNEGSKA (reference sequence). The CDR3 consists of 18 residues. CDR3 loop: CSARDRQGAQPSSYEQYF. As DNA, the CDR3 is TGCAGTGCTAGAGATCGACAGGGGGCTCAGCCGTCTTCCTACGAGCAGTACTTC.

This clonotype was counted at least ten times. V and J are TRBV20-1 and TRBJ2-3, with TRBD1 identical over 8 bases. This CDR3 contains 18 residues. Germline V CDR1 and CDR2: DFQATT, SNEGSKA (reference sequence). V trimming: 1 base; J trimming: 6 bases; junction bases outside the gene matches: 18. Here the CDR3 DNA reads TGCAGTGCTAGAGCCCCAATAGGGACAGGCGTAGGACAGGATACGCAGTATTTT. Translating it yields CSARAPIGTGVGQDTQYF.

In this sample, this clonotype turned up many times. The rearrangement links TRBV20-1 to TRBJ2-3, with D possibly matching TRBD2 (6 bases). Germline loops: CDR1 DFQATT, CDR2 SNEGSKA (reference sequence). The length of the CDR3 is 12 residues. The V and J ends lost 6 bases and 2 bases respectively, with 9 bases between them. The CDR3 region is CSAPGLTDTQYF. In nucleotides, the CDR3 is TGCAGTGCCCCGGGACTCACAGATACGCAGTATTTT.

This clonotype was detected ten times or more. The chain links TRBV12-3 or TRBV12-4 to TRBJ1-5; 8 nucleotides line up with TRBD1. This CDR3 spans 15 amino acids. With 4 bases clipped from V and 5 bases from J, the junction kept 7 bases outside the gene matches. The CDR3 loop reads CASSSGTGFYQPQHF. In DNA, the CDR3 is TGTGCCAGCAGTTCCGGGACAGGCTTTTATCAGCCCCAGCATTTT.

V and J are TRBV7-9 and TRBJ1-2; the D is unclear. The CDR3 sequence is 12 residues long. Trimming shortened V by 2 bases and J by 4 bases, and 5 bases separated the two germline ends. Germline-derived CDR1 and CDR2 are SEHNR and FQNEAQ (reference sequence). DNA for the CDR3: TGTGCCAGCAGCTTACCTGTCTATGGCTACACCTTC. It is translated as CASSLPVYGYTF.

The J gene is TRBJ1-5, the V gene TRBV10-2; 7 nucleotides align to TRBD1. Per the germline V gene, CDR1 is WSHSY and CDR2 is SAAADI. This CDR3 comprises 13 residues. V shed 7 bases, J shed 5 bases, and the junction held 5 bases outside the gene matches. The CDR3 protein is CASTLGTDQPQHF. The CDR3 region has the DNA TGCGCCAGCACGCTAGGGACAGATCAGCCCCAGCATTTT.

This clonotype was observed many times. The CDR3 loop is CASSLGRQTTEAFF. The CDR3 coding sequence is TGTGCCAGCAGCTTAGGTCGGCAAACCACTGAAGCTTTCTTT. The J gene is TRBJ1-1, the V gene TRBV7-2; D is uncertain. The germline gives CDR1 SGHTA, CDR2 FQGNSA. This CDR3 has 14 residues. Trimming removed 1 base at V and 4 bases at J, with 10 bases between.

The sample holds many counts of this clonotype. The genes are TRBV30 and TRBJ1-6, with D perhaps TRBD1 (5 bases). In germline, CDR1 is GTSNPN, CDR2 SVGIG (reference sequence). There are 15 residues in the CDR3. The V end lost 2 bases, the J end lost 7 bases, and 15 bases lay between the germline ends. CDR3 nucleotide sequence: TGTGCCTGGAGTTTAGTCAGGGTCGAGAATTCACCCCTCCACTTT. Protein sequence: CAWSLVRVENSPLHF.

In its sample, this clonotype was seen many times. V usage is TRBV4-2 and J usage is TRBJ1-1, with 7 bases that match TRBD1. Germline CDR1 LGHNA, CDR2 YNFKEQ. The CDR3 sequence is 14 residues long. V shed 0 bases and J 5 bases; nucleotides not matched to a gene: 3. CDR3 bases: TGTGCCAGCAGCCAAGAAGGGGGCTGGACTGAAGCTTTCTTT. It specifies CASSQEGGWTEAFF.

This clonotype was seen more than once but under ten times. J is TRBJ2-3 and V is TRBV20-1, with a possible D match to TRBD2 (5 bases). Germline values: CDR1 DFQATT, CDR2 SNEGSKA (reference sequence). The CDR3 is 17 residues long. V lost 1 base to trimming and J lost 6 bases, with 23 bases between them. CDR3 in DNA: TGCAGTGCTAGAGGTCCGGTCTGGCGGGCGGCAATTGATACGCAGTATTTT. It translates to CSARGPVWRAAIDTQYF.

The table lists this clonotype with a few counts. The chain joins TRBV7-2 to TRBJ2-3; D not certain. Germline loops: CDR1 SGHTA, CDR2 FQGNSA. V lost 8 bases to trimming and J lost 3 bases, with 9 bases between them. CDR3 size: 12 residues. The CDR3 sequence is CASGFMTDTQYF. The CDR3 nucleotides are TGTGCCAGCGGGTTCATGACAGATACGCAGTATTTT.

This clonotype came up many times. The V gene is TRBV11-2, the J gene TRBJ1-1; perhaps TRBD1 as D (5 bases). The CDR3 runs to 14 residues. Germline V gives CDR1 SGHAT, CDR2 FQNNGV. The V end was cut by 0 bases, the J end by 10 bases, with 15 bases between. The CDR3 spells CASSLEAGATGAFF. CDR3 coding DNA: TGTGCCAGCAGCTTAGAGGCCGGAGCTACAGGAGCTTTCTTT.